This TCR beta chain is from a study of blood T cell repertoires in COVID-19. About the research overall: The analysed material was cDNA or gDNA that came from T cells, B-cell-depleted T cells, or PBMCs.

The germline CDR1 and CDR2 sequences are SGHTS and YDEGEE. This CDR3 contains 12 residues. Trimming removed 2 bases from V and 8 bases from J; junction bases left unmatched: 3. The cohort comprised adults aged about 18 to 90 years residing in 20 to 30 US areas. Data came from immunoSEQ multiplex PCR; TCRdb stores just in-frame clones and leaves some out. The data show about 340,000 clones, with around 86% seen just once and around 4% held by the top ten. This chain links TRBV5-8 with TRBJ1-2; 7 nucleotides match TRBD1. The receptor was derived from a woman aged 40 to 49 with acute COVID-19. Sequenced input: PBMCs or T cells enriched from blood (not recorded which). The CDR3: CASSFDREGYTF. In DNA, the CDR3 is TGTGCCAGCAGCTTCGACAGGGAGGGCTACACCTTC. The complete variable domain, with remaining parts taken from reference TRBV5-8 and TRBJ1-2, reads EAGVTQSPTHLIKTRGQQATLRCSPISGHTSVYWYQQALGLGLQFLLWYDEGEERNRGNFPPRFSGRQFPNYSSELNVNALELEDSALYLCASSFDREGYTFGSGTRLTVV.